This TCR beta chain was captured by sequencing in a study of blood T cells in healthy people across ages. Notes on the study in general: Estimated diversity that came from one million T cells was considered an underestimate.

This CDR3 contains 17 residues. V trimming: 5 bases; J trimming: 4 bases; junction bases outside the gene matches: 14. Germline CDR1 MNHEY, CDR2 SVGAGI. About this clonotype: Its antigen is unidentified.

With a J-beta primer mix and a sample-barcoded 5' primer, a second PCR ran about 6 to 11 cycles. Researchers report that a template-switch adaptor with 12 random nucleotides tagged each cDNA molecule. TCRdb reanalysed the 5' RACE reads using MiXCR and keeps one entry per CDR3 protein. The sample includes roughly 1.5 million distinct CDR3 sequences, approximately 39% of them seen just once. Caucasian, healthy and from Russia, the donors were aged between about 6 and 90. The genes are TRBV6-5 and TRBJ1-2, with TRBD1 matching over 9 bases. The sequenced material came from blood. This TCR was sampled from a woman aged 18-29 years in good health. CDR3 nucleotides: TGTGCCAGCAGTCACATAACGACCGGGACAGGGTCCTATGGCTACACCTTC. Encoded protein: CASSHITTGTGSYGYTF.